The sequence of this TCR beta chain was determined in a study of T-cell reconstitution after alpha-beta-depleted transplantation in children. Library preparation (for TCRbeta) was performed with unique molecular identifiers. TCRdb re-called the PCR reads through MiXCR, storing one row per CDR3 protein. Found here are about 240,000 distinct CDR3 sequences, roughly a quarter of them singletons; the top ten hold approximately 2.5%. The V end lost 1 base, the J end lost 0 bases, and 3 bases lay between the germline ends. The CDR3 runs 13 residues. General study results and limits: T-cell counts and diversity were attributed mostly to newly produced T cells one year after transplant. Two months or so post-transplant, alpha-beta T cells reportedly derived from several hundred expanded graft clones. Elevated TCRbeta diversity at day 60 was traced, in some patients, to surviving recipient T cells and thymic progenitors.

This clonotype was recorded at least ten times. Its target is not known. This clonotype originated in a girl aged 2 to 9 with Fanconi anemia, due to receive a stem cell transplant. The chain combines TRBV12-3 or TRBV12-4 with TRBJ1-1; D is uncertain. The material sequenced was PBMCs, taken before TCRalphabeta/CD19-depleted stem cell transplant. In DNA, the CDR3 is TGTGCCAGCAGTTTAGTGGTGAACACTGAAGCTTTCTTT. As protein: CASSLVVNTEAFF.